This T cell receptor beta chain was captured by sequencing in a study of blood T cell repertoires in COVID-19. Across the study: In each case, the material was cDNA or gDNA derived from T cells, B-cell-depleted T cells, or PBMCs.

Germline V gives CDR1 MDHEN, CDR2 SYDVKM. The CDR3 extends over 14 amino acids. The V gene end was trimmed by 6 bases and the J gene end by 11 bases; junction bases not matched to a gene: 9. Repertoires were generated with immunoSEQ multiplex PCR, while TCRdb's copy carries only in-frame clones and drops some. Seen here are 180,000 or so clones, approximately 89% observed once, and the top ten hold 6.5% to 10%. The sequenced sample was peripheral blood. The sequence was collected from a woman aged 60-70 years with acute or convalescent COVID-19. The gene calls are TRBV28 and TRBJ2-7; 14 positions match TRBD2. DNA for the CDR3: TGTGCCAGCAGCCCCGAGACTAGCGGGAGGGGAAAGTACTTC. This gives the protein CASSPETSGRGKYF.